Below are 10 T cell receptor beta chains sequenced from a single sample in a study of CD8+CD57+ T cells in acquired aplastic anemia. An expansion of CD8+CD57+ cells by flow cytometry had been shown in patients chosen for sequencing. TCR beta VDJ and CDR3 were profiled, and genomic DNA was the template. TCRdb independently ran MiXCR on the reads; one entry per CDR3 protein. The sample shows around 220,000 distinct CDR3 sequences, under 50% of them seen only once. Sequencing was carried out using sorted CD4+, CD8+, or CD8+CD57+ T cells (not recorded which) from PBMCs. These receptors all come from a human donor with aplastic anemia.

This clonotype was counted many times. This chain links TRBV7-9 with TRBJ2-5; 7 positions match TRBD1. This CDR3 contains 15 residues. Per the germline V gene, CDR1 is SEHNR and CDR2 is FQNEAQ (reference sequence). Trimming took 0 bases from V and 6 from J; bases not matched to a gene: 7. The CDR3 DNA reads TGTGCCAGCAGCTTAGCCCTTACAGGGGAGCAGACCCAGTACTTC. It is translated as CASSLALTGEQTQYF.

With regard to this clonotype: Since a much larger clone is just one base distant, this may be a read error. V and J are TRBV5-1 and TRBJ2-2; perhaps D is TRBD1 or TRBD2 (6 bases each). V shed 0 bases and J shed 6 bases, with 18 bases lying between them. This CDR3 spans 17 amino acids. Germline V gives CDR1 SGHRS, CDR2 YFSETQ. The CDR3 spells CASSLDLGGRPAGELFF. The DNA for the CDR3 is TGCGCCAGCAGCTTGGACCTGGGGGGCAGACCAGCCGGGGAGCTGTTTTTT.

V usage is TRBV12-3 or TRBV12-4 and J usage is TRBJ1-2, with D possibly TRBD1 on 5 matching bases. The CDR3 length is 13 residues. The ends were cut back, 6 bases at V and 5 bases at J, with 13 bases in the middle. In nucleotides, the CDR3 is TGTGCCAGCAGGTTCGGGGCCCCGTATGGCTACACCTTC. Its translation is CASRFGAPYGYTF.

This clonotype was counted many times. The rearrangement joins TRBV12-3 or TRBV12-4 to TRBJ1-5; possibly TRBD1 for D (5 bases). This CDR3 is built from 15 residues. The V and J ends lost 6 bases and 2 bases respectively, with 14 bases between them. This CDR3 is CASSPAGGGNQPQHF. DNA for the CDR3: TGTGCCAGCAGCCCCGCGGGGGGTGGCAATCAGCCCCAGCATTTT.

Comment on this clonotype: The junction departs from germline at one end; a sequencing error may be responsible. V usage is TRBV5-1 and J usage is TRBJ1-2, with 9 bases aligning to TRBD1. The CDR3 spans 13 residues. From germline, CDR1 is SGHRS and CDR2 YFSETQ. The CDR3 protein is CAGRPGQGYGYTF. DNA for the CDR3: TGCGCCGGCAGACCGGGACAGGGCTATGGCTACACCTTC.

This clonotype was observed at least ten times. The genes are TRBV12-3 or TRBV12-4 and TRBJ2-2; D is unresolved. This CDR3 region has 13 residues. V was pared by 3 bases and J by 4 bases, with 6 bases between. The CDR3 coding sequence is TGTGCCAGCAGTTTCTGGTCCACCGGGGAGCTGTTTTTT. Encoded protein: CASSFWSTGELFF.

This clonotype was seen just once. The chain recombines TRBV9 with TRBJ1-2, with D perhaps TRBD1 (5 bases). Trimming stripped 3 bases from V and 3 bases from J, with 21 bases between. From germline, CDR1 is SGDLS and CDR2 YYNGEE. The CDR3 loop spans 17 amino acids. The CDR3 DNA reads as TGTGCCAGCAGCGCCCCTAGGTTGGGGGGATCGTACTATGGCTACACCTTC. It yields the protein CASSAPRLGGSYYGYTF.

Regarding this clonotype: A read error may be the cause here, since a much bigger clone is one base away. The rearrangement links TRBV20-1 to TRBJ1-1, with D perhaps TRBD1 (5 bases). The V and J ends lost 6 bases and 3 bases respectively, with 20 bases between them. CDR1 and CDR2 (germline): DFQATT, SNEGSKA (reference sequence). CDR3 size: 15 residues. CDR3 loop: CSASIRGGGDTEAFF. For the CDR3, the DNA is TGCAGTGCCTCAATACGGGGGGGGGGAGACACTGAAGCTTTCTTT.

The rearrangement links TRBV2 to TRBJ1-1; tentative D call: TRBD1 (6 bases). With 3 bases removed from V and 1 base from J, the gap between germline ends came to 9 bases. The CDR3 has 14 amino acids. Looked up from germline, CDR1 is SNHLY and CDR2 is FYNNEI. In DNA form, the CDR3 reads TGTGCCAGCAGTGAGTGGACAGAGAACACTGAAGCTTTCTTT. This encodes CASSEWTENTEAFF.

Only one count was recorded for this clonotype. The chain employs TRBV7-2 and TRBJ2-5; D is unclear. In germline, CDR1 is SGHTA, CDR2 FQGNSA. Trimming took 1 base from V and 4 from J, leaving 10 bases between them. The CDR3 has 14 residues. This CDR3 reads CASSLEGRRETQYF. Written as DNA, the CDR3 is TGTGCCAGCAGCTTAGAGGGAAGACGAGAGACCCAGTACTTC.